This T cell receptor (beta chain) was sequenced for a study of somatic mutations in cytotoxic T cells in rheumatoid arthritis. The study, taken as a whole, reports: The clonality of CD8+ T cells was not significantly different between rheumatoid arthritis patients and age-matched healthy controls. Within the rheumatoid arthritis patients, CD8+ clonality went up as age increased (Spearman r=0.49). The same was not true of the healthy controls.

With V trimmed by 1 base and J by 9 bases, 9 bases remained unmatched. The CDR3 totals 16 residues. Germline CDR1 MNHNS, CDR2 SASEGT. Original analysis: In patients, CD8+ clones bigger than 1% rarely had the same sequence as a published virus-specific TCRB. This table comes from immunoSEQ multiplex PCR, and its TCRdb copy is limited to in-frame clones, with some not included. V, J and clone size were drawn from that table, and D and trimming were deduced from the DNA. The sample has roughly 30,000 clones; 82% are singletons. A note on this clone: As yet, its antigen is unknown.

The chain employs TRBV6-1 and TRBJ1-6; 7 nucleotides agree with TRBD1. The sequence was obtained from an adult with rheumatoid arthritis. The sequencing input was CD8+ T cells sorted from blood. Here the CDR3 DNA reads TGTGCCAGCAGTGAAGTCGACAGGGTTTTCTCTTCACCCCTCCACTTT. It yields the protein CASSEVDRVFSSPLHF.